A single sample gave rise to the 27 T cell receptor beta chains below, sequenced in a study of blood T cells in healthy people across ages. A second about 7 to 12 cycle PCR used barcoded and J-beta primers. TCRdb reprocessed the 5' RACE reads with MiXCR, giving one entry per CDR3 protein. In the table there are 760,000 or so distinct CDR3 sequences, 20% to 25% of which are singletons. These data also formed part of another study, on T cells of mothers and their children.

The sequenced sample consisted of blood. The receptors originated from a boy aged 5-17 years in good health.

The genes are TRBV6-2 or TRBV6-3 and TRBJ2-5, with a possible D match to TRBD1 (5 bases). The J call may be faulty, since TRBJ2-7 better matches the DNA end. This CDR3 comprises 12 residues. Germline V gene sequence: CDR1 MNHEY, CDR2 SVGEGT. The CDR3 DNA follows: TGTGCCCACAGCAGGGATTCCTACGAGCAGTACTTC. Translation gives CAHSRDSYEQYF.

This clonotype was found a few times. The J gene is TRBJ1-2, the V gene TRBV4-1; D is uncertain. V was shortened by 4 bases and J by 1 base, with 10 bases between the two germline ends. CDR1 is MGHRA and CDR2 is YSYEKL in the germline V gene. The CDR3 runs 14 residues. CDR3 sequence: CASSPLRGNYGYTF. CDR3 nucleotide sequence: TGCGCCAGCAGCCCTCTCCGGGGTAACTATGGCTACACCTTC.

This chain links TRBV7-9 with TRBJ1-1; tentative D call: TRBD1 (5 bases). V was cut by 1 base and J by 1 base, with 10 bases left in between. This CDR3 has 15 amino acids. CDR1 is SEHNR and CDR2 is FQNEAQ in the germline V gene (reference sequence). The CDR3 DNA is TGTGCCAGCAGCTTAGGGGTCCAGGGGAACACTGAAGCTTTCTTT. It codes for CASSLGVQGNTEAFF.

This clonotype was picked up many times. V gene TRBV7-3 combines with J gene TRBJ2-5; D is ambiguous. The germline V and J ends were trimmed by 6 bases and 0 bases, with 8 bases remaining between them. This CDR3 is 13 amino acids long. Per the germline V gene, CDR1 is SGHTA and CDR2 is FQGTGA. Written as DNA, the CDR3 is TGTGCCAGCAGTTTTGGTAACCAAGAGACCCAGTACTTC. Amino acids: CASSFGNQETQYF.

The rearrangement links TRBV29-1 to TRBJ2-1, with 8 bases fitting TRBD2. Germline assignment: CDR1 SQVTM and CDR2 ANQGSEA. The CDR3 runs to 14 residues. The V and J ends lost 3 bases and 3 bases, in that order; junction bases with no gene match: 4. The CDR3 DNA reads TGCAGCGTTGAGTCTCTAGCGGGCTACAATGAGCAGTTCTTC. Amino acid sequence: CSVESLAGYNEQFF.

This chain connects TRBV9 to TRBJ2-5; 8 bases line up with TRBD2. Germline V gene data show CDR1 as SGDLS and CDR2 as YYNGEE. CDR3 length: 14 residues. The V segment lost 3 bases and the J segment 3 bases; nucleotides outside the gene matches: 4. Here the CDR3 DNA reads TGTGCCAGCAGCGAGCGGGGGCTGGAAGAGACCCAGTACTTC. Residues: CASSERGLEETQYF.

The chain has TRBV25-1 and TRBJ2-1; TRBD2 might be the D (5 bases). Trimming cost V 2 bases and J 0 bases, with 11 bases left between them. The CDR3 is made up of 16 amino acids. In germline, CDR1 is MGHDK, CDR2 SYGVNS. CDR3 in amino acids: CASSEPGRRSYNEQFF. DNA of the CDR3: TGTGCCAGCAGTGAACCGGGAAGACGCTCCTACAATGAGCAGTTCTTC.

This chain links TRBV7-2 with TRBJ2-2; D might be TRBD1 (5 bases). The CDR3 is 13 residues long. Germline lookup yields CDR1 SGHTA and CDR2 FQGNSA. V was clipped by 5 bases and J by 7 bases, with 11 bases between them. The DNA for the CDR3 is TGTGCCAGCAGCCCCGGAAGGGGCGGGGAGCTGTTTTTT. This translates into CASSPGRGGELFF.

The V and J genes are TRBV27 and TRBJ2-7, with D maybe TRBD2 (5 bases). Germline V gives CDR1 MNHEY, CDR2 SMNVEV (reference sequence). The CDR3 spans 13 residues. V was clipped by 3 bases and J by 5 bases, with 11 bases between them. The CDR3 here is CASSLREGDEQYF. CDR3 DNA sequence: TGTGCCAGCAGTTTGAGAGAGGGCGACGAGCAGTACTTC.

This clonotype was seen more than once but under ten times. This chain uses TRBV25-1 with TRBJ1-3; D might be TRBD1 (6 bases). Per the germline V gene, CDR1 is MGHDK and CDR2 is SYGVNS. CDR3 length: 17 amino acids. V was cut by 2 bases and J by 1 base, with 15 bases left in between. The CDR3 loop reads CASSEVQGRPSGNTIYF. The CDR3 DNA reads TGTGCCAGCAGTGAAGTTCAGGGGCGCCCATCTGGAAACACCATATATTTT.

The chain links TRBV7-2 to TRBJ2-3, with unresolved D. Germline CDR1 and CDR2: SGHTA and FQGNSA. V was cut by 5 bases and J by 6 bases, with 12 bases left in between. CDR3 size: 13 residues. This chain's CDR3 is CASSPPNFDTQYF. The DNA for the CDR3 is TGTGCCAGCAGCCCCCCAAATTTTGATACGCAGTATTTT.

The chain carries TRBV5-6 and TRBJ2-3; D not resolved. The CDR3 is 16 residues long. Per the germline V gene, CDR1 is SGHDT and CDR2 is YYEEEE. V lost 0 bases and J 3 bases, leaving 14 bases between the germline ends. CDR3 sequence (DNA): TGTGCCAGCAGCTTGGCCGCGGCGAGCATGACAGATACGCAGTATTTT. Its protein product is CASSLAAASMTDTQYF.

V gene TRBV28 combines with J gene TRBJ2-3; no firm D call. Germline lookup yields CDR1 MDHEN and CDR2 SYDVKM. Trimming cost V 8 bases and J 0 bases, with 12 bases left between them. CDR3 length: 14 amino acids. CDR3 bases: TGTGCCAGCGACGATAGTTCTAGCACAGATACGCAGTATTTT. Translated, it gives CASDDSSSTDTQYF.

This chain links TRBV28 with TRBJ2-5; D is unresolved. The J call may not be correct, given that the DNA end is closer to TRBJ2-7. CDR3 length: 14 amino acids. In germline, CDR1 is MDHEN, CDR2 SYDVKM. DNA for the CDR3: TGTGCCAGCAACTTTGGCTGGCAGGAATACGAGCAGTACTTC. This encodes CASNFGWQEYEQYF.

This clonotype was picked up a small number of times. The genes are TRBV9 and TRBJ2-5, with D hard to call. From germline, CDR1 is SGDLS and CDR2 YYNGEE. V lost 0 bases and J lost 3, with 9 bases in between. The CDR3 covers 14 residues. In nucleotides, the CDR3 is TGTGCCAGCAGCGTAGACCAACGTAAAGAGACCCAGTACTTC. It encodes CASSVDQRKETQYF.

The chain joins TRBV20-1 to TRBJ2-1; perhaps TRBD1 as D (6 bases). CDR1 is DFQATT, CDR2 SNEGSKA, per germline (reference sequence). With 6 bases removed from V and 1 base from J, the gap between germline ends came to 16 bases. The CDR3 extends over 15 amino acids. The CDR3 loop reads CSAGTTGFSYNEQFF. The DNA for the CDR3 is TGCAGTGCCGGTACCACAGGGTTTTCCTACAATGAGCAGTTCTTC.

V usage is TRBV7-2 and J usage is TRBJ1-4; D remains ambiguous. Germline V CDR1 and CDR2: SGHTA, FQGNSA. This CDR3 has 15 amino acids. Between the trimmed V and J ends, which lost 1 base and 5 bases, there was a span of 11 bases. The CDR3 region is CASSLGIGQNEKLFF. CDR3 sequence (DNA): TGTGCCAGCAGCTTAGGGATTGGGCAAAATGAAAAACTGTTTTTT. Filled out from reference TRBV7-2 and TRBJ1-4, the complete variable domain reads GAGVSQSPSNKVTEKGKDVELRCDPISGHTALYWYRQSLGQGLEFLIYFQGNSAPDKSGLPSDRFSAERTGGSVSTLTIQRTQQEDSAVYLCASSLGIGQNEKLFFGSGTQLSVL.

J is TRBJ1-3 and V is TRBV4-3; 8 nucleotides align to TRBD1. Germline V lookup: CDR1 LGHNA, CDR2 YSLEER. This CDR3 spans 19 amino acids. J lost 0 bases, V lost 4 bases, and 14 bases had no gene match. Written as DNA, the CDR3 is TGCGCCAGCAGCCCCCTGACAGGGGTCCCTTTGAGCTCTGGAAACACCATATATTTT. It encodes CASSPLTGVPLSSGNTIYF.

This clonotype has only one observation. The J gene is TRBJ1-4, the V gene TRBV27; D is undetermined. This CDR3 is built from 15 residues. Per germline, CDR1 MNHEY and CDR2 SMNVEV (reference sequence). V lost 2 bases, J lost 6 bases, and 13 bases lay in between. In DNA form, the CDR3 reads TGTGCCAGCAGTTTAATAGGACCGCCTTATGAAAAACTGTTTTTT. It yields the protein CASSLIGPPYEKLFF.

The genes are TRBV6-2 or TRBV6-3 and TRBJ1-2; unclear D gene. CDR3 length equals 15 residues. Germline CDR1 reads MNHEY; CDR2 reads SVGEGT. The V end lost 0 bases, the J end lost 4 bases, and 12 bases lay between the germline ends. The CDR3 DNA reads TGTGCCAGCAGTTACTCTCTTGGAACCCCCTATGGCTACACCTTC. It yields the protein CASSYSLGTPYGYTF.

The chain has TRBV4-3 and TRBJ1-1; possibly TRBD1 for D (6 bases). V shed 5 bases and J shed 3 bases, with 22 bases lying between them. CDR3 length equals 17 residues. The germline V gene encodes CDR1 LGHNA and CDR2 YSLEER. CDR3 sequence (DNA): TGCGCCAGCAGCGTCACAGGGATCTCCGGGGGGGACACTGAAGCTTTCTTT. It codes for CASSVTGISGGDTEAFF.

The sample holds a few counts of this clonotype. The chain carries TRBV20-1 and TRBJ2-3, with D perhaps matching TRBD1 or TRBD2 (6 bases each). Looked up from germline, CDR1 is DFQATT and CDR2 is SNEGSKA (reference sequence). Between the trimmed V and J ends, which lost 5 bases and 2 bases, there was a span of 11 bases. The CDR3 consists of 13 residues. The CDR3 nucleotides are TGCAGTGCTCGGGGGCCTGCCACAGATACGCAGTATTTT. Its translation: CSARGPATDTQYF.

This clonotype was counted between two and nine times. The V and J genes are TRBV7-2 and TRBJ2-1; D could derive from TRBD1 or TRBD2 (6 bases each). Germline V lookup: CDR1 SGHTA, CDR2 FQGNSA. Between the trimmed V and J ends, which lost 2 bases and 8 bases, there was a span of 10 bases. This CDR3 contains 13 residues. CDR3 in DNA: TGTGCCAGCAGCTTATTCGGGGGCGATGAGCAGTTCTTC. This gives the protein CASSLFGGDEQFF.

CDR3 sequence (DNA): TGTGCCAGCAGCTTACCTATAGATGAAAAACTGTTTTTT. Translation: CASSLPIDEKLFF. This chain joins TRBV7-9 and TRBJ1-4, with no clear D. The CDR3 totals 13 residues. Germline V gives CDR1 SEHNR, CDR2 FQNEAQ (reference sequence). V dropped 2 bases and J dropped 6 bases, with 7 bases sitting between them.

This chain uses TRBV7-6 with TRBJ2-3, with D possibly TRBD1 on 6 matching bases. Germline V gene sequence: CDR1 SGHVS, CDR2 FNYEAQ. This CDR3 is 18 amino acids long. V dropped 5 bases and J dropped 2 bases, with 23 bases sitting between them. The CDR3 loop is CASSPLIAQGWTTDTQYF. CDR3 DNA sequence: TGTGCCAGCAGCCCCCTGATCGCACAGGGTTGGACCACAGATACGCAGTATTTT.

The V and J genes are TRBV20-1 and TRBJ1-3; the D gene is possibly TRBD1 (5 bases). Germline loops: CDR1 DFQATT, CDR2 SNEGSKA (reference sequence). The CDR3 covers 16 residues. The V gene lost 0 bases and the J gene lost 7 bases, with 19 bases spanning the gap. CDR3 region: CSARDPTGGSRNTIYF. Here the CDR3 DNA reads TGCAGTGCTAGAGACCCGACTGGGGGGAGTCGGAACACCATATATTTT.

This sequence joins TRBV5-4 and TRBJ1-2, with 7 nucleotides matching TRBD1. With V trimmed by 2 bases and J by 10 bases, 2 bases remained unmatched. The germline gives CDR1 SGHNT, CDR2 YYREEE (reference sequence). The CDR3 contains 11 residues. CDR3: CASSFGQDYTF. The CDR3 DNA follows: TGTGCCAGCAGCTTTGGACAGGACTACACCTTC.